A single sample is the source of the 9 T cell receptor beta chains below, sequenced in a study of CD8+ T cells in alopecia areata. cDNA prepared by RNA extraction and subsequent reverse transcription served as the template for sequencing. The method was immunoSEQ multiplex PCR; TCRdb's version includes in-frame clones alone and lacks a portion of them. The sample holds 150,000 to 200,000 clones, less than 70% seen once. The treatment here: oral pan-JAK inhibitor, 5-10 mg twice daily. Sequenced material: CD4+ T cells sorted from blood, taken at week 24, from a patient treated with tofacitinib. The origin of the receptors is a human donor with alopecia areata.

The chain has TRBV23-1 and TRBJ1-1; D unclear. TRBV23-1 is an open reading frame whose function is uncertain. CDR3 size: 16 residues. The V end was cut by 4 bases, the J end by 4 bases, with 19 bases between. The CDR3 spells CASSRPGIRATTEAFF. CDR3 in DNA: TGCGCCAGCAGTCGCCCAGGAATTCGGGCAACCACTGAAGCTTTCTTT.

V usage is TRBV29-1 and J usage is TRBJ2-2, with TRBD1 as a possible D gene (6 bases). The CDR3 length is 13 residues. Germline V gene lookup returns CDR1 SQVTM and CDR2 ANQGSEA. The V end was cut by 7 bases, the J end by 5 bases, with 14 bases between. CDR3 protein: CSGKQGPTGELFF. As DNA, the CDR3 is TGCAGCGGCAAACAGGGTCCGACCGGGGAGCTGTTTTTT.

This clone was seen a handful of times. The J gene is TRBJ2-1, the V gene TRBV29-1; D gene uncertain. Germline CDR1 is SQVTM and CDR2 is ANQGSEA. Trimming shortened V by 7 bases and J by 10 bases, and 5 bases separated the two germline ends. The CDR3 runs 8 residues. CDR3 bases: TGCAGCGCCGAGGAGCAGTTCTTC. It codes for CSAEEQFF.

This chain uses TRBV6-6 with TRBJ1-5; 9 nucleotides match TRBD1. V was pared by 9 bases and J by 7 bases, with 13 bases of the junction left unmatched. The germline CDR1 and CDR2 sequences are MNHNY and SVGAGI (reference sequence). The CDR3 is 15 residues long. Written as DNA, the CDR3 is TGTGCCAGTAGACCGAGAACAGGGGGCAGGCAGCCCCAGCATTTT. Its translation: CASRPRTGGRQPQHF.

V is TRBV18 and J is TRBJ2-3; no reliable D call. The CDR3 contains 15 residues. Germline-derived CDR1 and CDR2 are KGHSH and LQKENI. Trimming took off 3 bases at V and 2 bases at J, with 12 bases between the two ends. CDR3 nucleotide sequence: TGTGCCAGCTCACCTAGGAGCGCCACCACAGATACGCAGTATTTT. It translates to CASSPRSATTDTQYF.

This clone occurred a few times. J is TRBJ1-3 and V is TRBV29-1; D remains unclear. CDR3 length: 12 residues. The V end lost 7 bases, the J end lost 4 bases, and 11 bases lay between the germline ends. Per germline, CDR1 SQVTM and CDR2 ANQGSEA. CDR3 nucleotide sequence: TGCAGCGCTGCGTCGTCCGGAAACACCATATATTTT. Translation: CSAASSGNTIYF. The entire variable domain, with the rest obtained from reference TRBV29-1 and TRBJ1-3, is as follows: SAVISQKPSRDICQRGTSLTIQCQVDSQVTMMFWYRQQPGQSLTLIATANQGSEATYESGFVIDKFPISRPNLTFSTLTVSNMSPEDSSIYLCSAASSGNTIYFGEGSWLTVV.

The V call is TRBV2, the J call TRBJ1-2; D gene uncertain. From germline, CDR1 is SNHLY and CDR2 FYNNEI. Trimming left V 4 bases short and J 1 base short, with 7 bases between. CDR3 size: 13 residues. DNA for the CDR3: TGTGCCAGCAGTGGGGGAGTTAACTATGGCTACACCTTC. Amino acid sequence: CASSGGVNYGYTF.

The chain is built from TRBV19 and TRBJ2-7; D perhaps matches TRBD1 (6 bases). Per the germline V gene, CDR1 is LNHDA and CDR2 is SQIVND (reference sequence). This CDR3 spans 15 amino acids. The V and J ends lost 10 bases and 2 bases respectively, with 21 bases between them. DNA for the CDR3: TGTGCCACTCAAAAGCGCCCGGGACAACCCTACGAGCAGTACTTC. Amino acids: CATQKRPGQPYEQYF.

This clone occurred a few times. CDR3 sequence: CSVEEGDGGYTF. For the CDR3, the DNA is TGCAGCGTTGAGGAAGGGGACGGTGGCTACACCTTC. V usage is TRBV29-1 and J usage is TRBJ1-2, with a tentative D call TRBD1 (5 bases). V was shortened by 3 bases and J by 7 bases, with 12 bases between the two germline ends. Germline loops: CDR1 SQVTM, CDR2 ANQGSEA. This CDR3 region has 12 residues.